Below, 22 T cell receptor beta chains from the same sample are listed, as sequenced in a study of beta chain features in type 1 diabetes (dated by TCRdb to the late 2010s). General study outcomes and caveats: Type 1 diabetes patients showed a moderate but significant shortening of TCRB CDR3 length in all four CD4+ subsets.

Receptor amplification or capture employed the immunoSEQ multiplex PCR assay. The entire amount of isolated RNA was reverse transcribed using the High Capacity cDNA Reverse Transcription Kit, so the sequenced TCRB transcripts were expressed ones. As stored in TCRdb, this immuneACCESS dataset retains in-frame rearrangements with V and J assigned. A fraction of the clones does not appear; measured against another copy, unresolved V genes explain less than half of the discrepancy, and the remainder lacks a known reason. This sample has a few hundred thousand clones in its table, and around 15% of those were observed once. 0.07% to 0.095% of the sample comes from the top ten. These receptors' antigens are unknown. The specimen was naive CD4+ T cells from blood. The intended sense of this specimen's cell subset or site label: true naive CD4+ T cells. These receptors were obtained from a man aged 25 to 40 with type 1 diabetes.

There are a few counts of this clone. This chain links TRBV2 with TRBJ2-3; D may be TRBD1 (6 bases). The germline V gene has CDR1 SNHLY and CDR2 FYNNEI. With 3 bases removed from V and 0 bases from J, the gap between germline ends came to 7 bases. This CDR3 comprises 14 residues. The DNA of the CDR3 is TGTGCCAGCAGTGACCAGGGGAGCACAGATACGCAGTATTTT. Translation gives CASSDQGSTDTQYF.

This clone has a handful of counts. The gene calls are TRBV9 and TRBJ2-7; D is undetermined. Germline V gene lookup returns CDR1 SGDLS and CDR2 YYNGEE. The CDR3 is made up of 10 amino acids. Trimming stripped 4 bases from V and 3 bases from J, with 2 bases between. The CDR3 DNA is TGTGCCAGCAGCAACTACGAGCAGTACTTC. Translating gives CASSNYEQYF.

This clone was seen a handful of times. V gene TRBV12-5 combines with J gene TRBJ2-1; D remains ambiguous. CDR3 length: 12 residues. The germline CDR1 and CDR2 sequences are LGHNT and FRNRAP. The V gene lost 3 bases and the J gene lost 7 bases, with 7 bases spanning the gap. The CDR3 DNA is TGTGCTAGTGGTTTTACACTGAATGAGCAGTTCTTC. Amino acid sequence: CASGFTLNEQFF.

The chain links TRBV5-1 to TRBJ1-4; D possibly corresponds to TRBD1 (5 bases). Trimming removed 2 bases from V and 4 bases from J, with 18 bases in between. This CDR3 is built from 17 residues. Germline CDR1 SGHRS, CDR2 YFSETQ. CDR3 region: CASSLGPSGRINEKLFF. The CDR3 DNA follows: TGCGCCAGCAGCTTAGGACCCTCGGGACGGATTAATGAAAAACTGTTTTTT.

The CDR3 loop is CASSYNLGQETQYF. For the CDR3, the DNA is TGTGCCAGCAGCTACAACCTGGGGCAAGAGACCCAGTACTTC. The chain links TRBV5-6 to TRBJ2-5; D unclear. The length of the CDR3 is 14 residues. V gave up 3 bases and J gave up 2 bases, with 11 bases separating them. Germline V CDR1 and CDR2: SGHDT, YYEEEE.

CDR3 bases: TGCGCCAGCAGCCAAGGGACAGGGCTCGGGGACTATGGCTACACCTTC. This codes for CASSQGTGLGDYGYTF. The genes are TRBV4-3 and TRBJ1-2; 8 bases align to TRBD1. The CDR3 extends over 16 amino acids. V gave up 1 base and J gave up 3 bases; unmatched junction bases: 7. Looked up from germline, CDR1 is LGHNA and CDR2 is YSLEER.

The chain has TRBV7-2 and TRBJ2-2, with 7 positions matching TRBD2. Germline lookup yields CDR1 SGHTA and CDR2 FQGNSA. With V trimmed by 1 base and J by 4 bases, 3 bases remained unmatched. This CDR3 has 15 amino acids. This chain's CDR3 is CASSLVERGTGELFF. CDR3 in DNA: TGTGCCAGCAGCTTAGTGGAGCGGGGCACCGGGGAGCTGTTTTTT.

The genes are TRBV9 and TRBJ2-7; D ambiguous. This CDR3 is 14 amino acids long. Germline lookup yields CDR1 SGDLS and CDR2 YYNGEE. Trimming left V 4 bases short and J 5 bases short, with 16 bases between. The CDR3 bases are TGTGCCAGCAGCCCCACGGCTGGGCCCCACGAGCAGTACTTC. Translating it yields CASSPTAGPHEQYF.

This chain links TRBV5-6 with TRBJ2-3, with D hard to call. V lost 6 bases to trimming and J lost 5 bases, with 10 bases between them. From germline, CDR1 is SGHDT and CDR2 YYEEEE. The CDR3 loop spans 12 amino acids. In DNA form, the CDR3 reads TGTGCCAGCATGTTCGTAGGAGATACGCAGTATTTT. Its translation: CASMFVGDTQYF. The variable domain in full, with the rest retrieved from reference TRBV5-6 and TRBJ2-3, is DAGVTQSPTHLIKTRGQQVTLRCSPKSGHDTVSWYQQALGQGPQFIFQYYEEEERQRGNFPDRFSGHQFPNYSSELNVNALLLGDSALYLCASMFVGDTQYFGPGTRLTVL.

In this sample, this clone turned up a few times. The CDR3 loop is CASSNRDFNTGELFF. The DNA for the CDR3 is TGTGCCAGTAGTAACCGGGACTTTAACACCGGGGAGCTGTTTTTT. The chain carries TRBV19 and TRBJ2-2; tentative D call: TRBD2 (6 bases). The germline V and J ends were trimmed by 4 bases and 2 bases, with 11 bases remaining between them. The CDR3 loop spans 15 amino acids. Germline V gene lookup returns CDR1 LNHDA and CDR2 SQIVND (reference sequence).

This clone was detected a few times. The chain carries TRBV5-1 and TRBJ2-1; 7 bases align to TRBD2. Germline assignment: CDR1 SGHRS and CDR2 YFSETQ. Trimming at V came to 4 bases and at J to 1 base, leaving 5 bases not matched to a gene. The CDR3 consists of 15 residues. CDR3 protein: CASSASGLSYNEQFF. CDR3 nucleotides: TGCGCCAGCAGCGCTTCGGGACTATCCTACAATGAGCAGTTCTTC. The full variable domain, with the rest looked up from reference TRBV5-1 and TRBJ2-1, is KAGVTQTPRYLIKTRGQQVTLSCSPISGHRSVSWYQQTPGQGLQFLFEYFSETQRNKGNFPGRFSGRQFSNSRSEMNVSTLELGDSALYLCASSASGLSYNEQFFGPGTRLTVL.

This clone was recorded a few times. This rearrangement joins TRBV10-3 to TRBJ2-3, with a weak D call TRBD2 (6 bases). The germline V gene encodes CDR1 ENHRY and CDR2 SYGVKD. V gave up 4 bases and J gave up 6 bases, with 14 bases separating them. The CDR3 is 14 residues long. CDR3 sequence (DNA): TGTGCCATCAGTGCTCGACTAGAATCCGATACGCAGTATTTT. It translates to CAISARLESDTQYF.

The rearrangement uses TRBV29-1 and TRBJ2-3, with TRBD2 as a possible D gene (5 bases). With 1 base removed from V and 1 base from J, the gap between germline ends came to 9 bases. CDR3 length equals 14 residues. Germline V gene lookup returns CDR1 SQVTM and CDR2 ANQGSEA. CDR3 nucleotide sequence: TGCAGCGTTGAAGTGAGGACTGGCACAGATACGCAGTATTTT. Protein: CSVEVRTGTDTQYF.

This clone has just one count. V usage is TRBV11-2 and J usage is TRBJ2-3, with 10 bases identical to TRBD1. The V gene end was trimmed by 5 bases and the J gene end by 1 base; junction bases not matched to a gene: 9. Germline CDR1 and CDR2: SGHAT and FQNNGV. This CDR3 comprises 17 residues. CDR3 DNA sequence: TGTGCCAGCAGCAGCTCCGGGACAGGGGTCCGCACAGATACGCAGTATTTT. Translated, it gives CASSSSGTGVRTDTQYF.

The chain joins TRBV27 to TRBJ2-1; no definite D call. There are 15 residues in the CDR3. Germline loops: CDR1 MNHEY, CDR2 SMNVEV (reference sequence). V lost 3 bases to trimming and J lost 8 bases, with 17 bases between them. CDR3 bases: TGTGCCAGCAGTTTTGGGTCCATGAGAGTCTATGAGCAGTTCTTC. It yields the protein CASSFGSMRVYEQFF.

This clone has more than one count but fewer than ten. The chain couples TRBV5-1 to TRBJ2-3, with 7 bases that match TRBD1. The CDR3 runs 13 residues. The germline V gene has CDR1 SGHRS and CDR2 YFSETQ. V was clipped by 5 bases and J by 2 bases; unmatched bases: 2. DNA of the CDR3: TGCGCCAGCAGGACAGGGAACACAGATACGCAGTATTTT. Protein sequence: CASRTGNTDTQYF. The complete variable domain, with remaining parts taken from reference TRBV5-1 and TRBJ2-3, reads KAGVTQTPRYLIKTRGQQVTLSCSPISGHRSVSWYQQTPGQGLQFLFEYFSETQRNKGNFPGRFSGRQFSNSRSEMNVSTLELGDSALYLCASRTGNTDTQYFGPGTRLTVL.

The V and J genes are TRBV5-4 and TRBJ2-7, with D possibly TRBD2 on 6 matching bases. The CDR3 sequence is 16 residues long. V lost 4 bases, J lost 0 bases, and 17 bases lay in between. Germline lookup yields CDR1 SGHNT and CDR2 YYREEE (reference sequence). The CDR3 protein is CASSPGGTASSYEQYF. Written as DNA, the CDR3 is TGTGCCAGCAGCCCTGGCGGGACCGCTAGCTCCTACGAGCAGTACTTC.

The chain links TRBV29-1 to TRBJ2-3, with D perhaps matching TRBD2 (6 bases). The CDR3 runs to 15 residues. Trimming removed 4 bases at V and 5 bases at J, with 19 bases between. Looked up from germline, CDR1 is SQVTM and CDR2 is ANQGSEA. The CDR3 nucleotides read TGCAGCGTTGCAACCCTCTCCTGGGAGGAAGATACGCAGTATTTT. Translated: CSVATLSWEEDTQYF.

This clone was detected a few times. The rearrangement links TRBV9 to TRBJ2-5; 9 nucleotides line up with TRBD2. CDR1 and CDR2 (germline): SGDLS, YYNGEE. The J segment lost 5 bases and the V segment lost 2 bases, leaving 10 bases of the junction unmatched. CDR3 size: 16 residues. CDR3 in amino acids: CASSVVSAGGQETQYF. CDR3 nucleotides: TGTGCCAGCAGCGTCGTCTCAGCGGGAGGTCAGGAGACCCAGTACTTC.

This clone was seen more than once but under ten times. The CDR3 nucleotides are TGTGCCATCAGTGATCTCGGACAGGGAGAGGCTGAAGCTTTCTTT. Translating gives CAISDLGQGEAEAFF. V gene TRBV10-3 combines with J gene TRBJ1-1; 8 bases agree with TRBD1. CDR3 length equals 15 residues. Germline CDR1 and CDR2: ENHRY and SYGVKD. V shed 3 bases, J shed 6 bases, and the junction held 9 bases outside the gene matches.

This clone turned up a few times. This chain connects TRBV28 to TRBJ2-7; unclear D gene. The CDR3 totals 14 residues. V was shortened by 5 bases and J by 3 bases, with 14 bases between the two germline ends. The V gene's germline CDR1 is MDHEN and CDR2 SYDVKM. Written as DNA, the CDR3 is TGTGCCAGCAGTCAAACCGGGCCCCGCTACGAGCAGTACTTC. Its translation is CASSQTGPRYEQYF.

The rearrangement links TRBV29-1 to TRBJ1-4; tentative D call: TRBD1 (5 bases). CDR3 length: 13 residues. V gave up 3 bases and J gave up 7 bases, with 12 bases separating them. Per germline, CDR1 SQVTM and CDR2 ANQGSEA. CDR3 residues: CSVDGSQGEKLFF. In DNA form, the CDR3 reads TGCAGCGTTGACGGATCTCAGGGTGAAAAACTGTTTTTT. Combining the CDR3 with reference TRBV29-1 and TRBJ1-4 gives the whole variable domain SAVISQKPSRDICQRGTSLTIQCQVDSQVTMMFWYRQQPGQSLTLIATANQGSEATYESGFVIDKFPISRPNLTFSTLTVSNMSPEDSSIYLCSVDGSQGEKLFFGSGTQLSVL.